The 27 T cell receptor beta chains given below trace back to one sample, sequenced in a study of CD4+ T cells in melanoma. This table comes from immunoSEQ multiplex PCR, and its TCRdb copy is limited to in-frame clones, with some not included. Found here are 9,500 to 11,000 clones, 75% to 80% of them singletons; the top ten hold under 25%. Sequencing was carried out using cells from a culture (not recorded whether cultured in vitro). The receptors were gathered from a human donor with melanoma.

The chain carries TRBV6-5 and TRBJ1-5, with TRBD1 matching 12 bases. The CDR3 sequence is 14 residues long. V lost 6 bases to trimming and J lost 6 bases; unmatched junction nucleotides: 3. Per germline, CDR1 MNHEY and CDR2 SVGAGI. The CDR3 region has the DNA TGTGCCAGCAGGACGGGACAGGGGGCTCAGCCCCAGCATTTT. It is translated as CASRTGQGAQPQHF.

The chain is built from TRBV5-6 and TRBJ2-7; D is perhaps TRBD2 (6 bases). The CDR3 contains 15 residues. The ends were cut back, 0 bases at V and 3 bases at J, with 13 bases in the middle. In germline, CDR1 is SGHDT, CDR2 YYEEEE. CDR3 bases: TGTGCCAGCAGCTTGGTGGGGGGTAGGGGCTACGAGCAGTACTTC. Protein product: CASSLVGGRGYEQYF.

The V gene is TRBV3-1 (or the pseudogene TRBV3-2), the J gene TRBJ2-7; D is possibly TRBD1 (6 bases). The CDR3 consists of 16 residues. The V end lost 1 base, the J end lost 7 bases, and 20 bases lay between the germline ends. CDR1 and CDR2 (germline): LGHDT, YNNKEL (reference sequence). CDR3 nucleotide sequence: TGTGCCAGCAGCCAAGGGGCCGGGGCGCAAGGGGGAGAGCAGTACTTC. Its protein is CASSQGAGAQGGEQYF.

This CDR3 is CASSSLLSSSGNTIYF. For the CDR3, the DNA is TGTGCCAGTAGTTCTTTGCTTTCGAGCTCTGGAAACACCATATATTTT. This chain connects TRBV19 to TRBJ1-3; D is ambiguous. Trimming left V 5 bases short and J 0 bases short, with 14 bases between. CDR3 length: 16 amino acids. CDR1 is LNHDA, CDR2 SQIVND, per germline (reference sequence).

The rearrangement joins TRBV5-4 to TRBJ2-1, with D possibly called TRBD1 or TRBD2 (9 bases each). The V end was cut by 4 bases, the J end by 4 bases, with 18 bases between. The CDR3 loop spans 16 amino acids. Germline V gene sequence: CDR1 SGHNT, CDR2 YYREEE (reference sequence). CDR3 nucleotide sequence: TGTGCCAGCAGCCTAGCGGGACAGGGAGAATACAATGAGCAGTTCTTC. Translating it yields CASSLAGQGEYNEQFF.

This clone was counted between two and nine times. For the CDR3, the DNA is TGTGCCAGCAGCTTGAATCCAACCTATAATTCACCCCTCCACTTT. It translates to CASSLNPTYNSPLHF. This chain links TRBV5-4 with TRBJ1-6; D is unresolved. Trimming stripped 1 base from V and 2 bases from J, with 7 bases between. The CDR3 contains 15 residues. Germline CDR1 SGHNT, CDR2 YYREEE (reference sequence).

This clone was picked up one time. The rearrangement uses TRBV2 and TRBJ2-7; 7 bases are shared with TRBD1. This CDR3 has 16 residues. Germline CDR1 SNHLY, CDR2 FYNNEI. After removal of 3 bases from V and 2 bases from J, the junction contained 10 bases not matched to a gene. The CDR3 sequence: CASSDEGANAPYEQYF. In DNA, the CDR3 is TGTGCCAGCAGTGATGAGGGGGCAAATGCACCCTACGAGCAGTACTTC.

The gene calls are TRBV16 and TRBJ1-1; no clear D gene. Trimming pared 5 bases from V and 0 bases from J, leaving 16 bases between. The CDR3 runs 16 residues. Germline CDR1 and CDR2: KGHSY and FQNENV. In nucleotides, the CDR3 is TGTGCCAGCAGCTTAAGACAATCCCCCGTGAACACTGAAGCTTTCTTT. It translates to CASSLRQSPVNTEAFF.

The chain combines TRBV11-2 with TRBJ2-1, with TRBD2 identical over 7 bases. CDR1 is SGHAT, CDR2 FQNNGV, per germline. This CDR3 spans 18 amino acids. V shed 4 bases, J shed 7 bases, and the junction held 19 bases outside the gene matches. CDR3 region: CASSSLHSASGVRNEQFF. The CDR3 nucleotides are TGTGCCAGCAGCTCGTTACACAGCGCTAGCGGTGTTCGGAATGAGCAGTTCTTC.

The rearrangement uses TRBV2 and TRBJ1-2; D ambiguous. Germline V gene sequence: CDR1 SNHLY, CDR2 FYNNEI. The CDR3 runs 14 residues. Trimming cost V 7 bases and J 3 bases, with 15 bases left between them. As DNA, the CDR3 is TGTGCCAGCACCCCACTCGAGGGTTACTATGGCTACACCTTC. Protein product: CASTPLEGYYGYTF.

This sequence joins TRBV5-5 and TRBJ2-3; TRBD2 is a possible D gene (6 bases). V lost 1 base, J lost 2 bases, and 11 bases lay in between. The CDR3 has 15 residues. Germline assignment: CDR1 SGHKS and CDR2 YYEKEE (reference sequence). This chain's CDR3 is CASSLTGDSTDTQYF. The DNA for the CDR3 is TGTGCCAGCAGCTTGACGGGGGACTCCACAGATACGCAGTATTTT.

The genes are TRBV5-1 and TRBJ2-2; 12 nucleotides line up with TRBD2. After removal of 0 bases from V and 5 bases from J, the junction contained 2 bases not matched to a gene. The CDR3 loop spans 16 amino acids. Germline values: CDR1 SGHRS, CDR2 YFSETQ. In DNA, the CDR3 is TGCGCCAGCAGCTTGGCCACTAGCGGGGGGACCGGGGAGCTGTTTTTT. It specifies CASSLATSGGTGELFF.

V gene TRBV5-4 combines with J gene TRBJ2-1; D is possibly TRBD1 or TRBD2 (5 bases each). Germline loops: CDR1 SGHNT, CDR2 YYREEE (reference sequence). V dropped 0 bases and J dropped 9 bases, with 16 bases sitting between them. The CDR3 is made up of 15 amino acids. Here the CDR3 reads CASSLAGTSSLEQFF. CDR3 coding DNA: TGTGCCAGCAGCTTGGCCGGGACGTCTTCTCTTGAGCAGTTCTTC.

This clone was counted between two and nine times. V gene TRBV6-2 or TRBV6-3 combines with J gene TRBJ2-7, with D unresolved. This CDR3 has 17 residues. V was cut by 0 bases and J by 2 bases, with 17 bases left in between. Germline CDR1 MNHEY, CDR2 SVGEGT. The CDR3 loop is CASSYSSFRVPTYEQYF. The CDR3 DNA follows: TGTGCCAGCAGTTACTCGAGTTTCCGGGTACCCACCTACGAGCAGTACTTC.

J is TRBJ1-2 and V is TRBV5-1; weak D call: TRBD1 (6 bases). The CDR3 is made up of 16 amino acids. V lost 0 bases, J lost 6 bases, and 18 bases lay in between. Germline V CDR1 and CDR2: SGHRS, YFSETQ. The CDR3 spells CASSLEGRQGQNGYTF. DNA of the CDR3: TGCGCCAGCAGCTTGGAGGGGCGGCAGGGGCAAAATGGCTACACCTTC.

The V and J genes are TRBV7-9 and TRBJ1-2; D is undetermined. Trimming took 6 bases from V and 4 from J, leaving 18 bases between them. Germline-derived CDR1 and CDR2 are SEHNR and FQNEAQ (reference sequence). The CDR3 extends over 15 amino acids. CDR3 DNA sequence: TGTGCCAGCAGGCAACAAGGAGGAATGCGCTATGGCTACACCTTC. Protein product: CASRQQGGMRYGYTF.

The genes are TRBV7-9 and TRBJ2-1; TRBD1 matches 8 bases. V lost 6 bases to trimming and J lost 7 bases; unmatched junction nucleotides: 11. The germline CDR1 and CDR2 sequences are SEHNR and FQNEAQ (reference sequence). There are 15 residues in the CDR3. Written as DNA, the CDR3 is TGTGCCAGCAGGCCACCGGGACAGGTTAAAAATGAGCAGTTCTTC. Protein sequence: CASRPPGQVKNEQFF.

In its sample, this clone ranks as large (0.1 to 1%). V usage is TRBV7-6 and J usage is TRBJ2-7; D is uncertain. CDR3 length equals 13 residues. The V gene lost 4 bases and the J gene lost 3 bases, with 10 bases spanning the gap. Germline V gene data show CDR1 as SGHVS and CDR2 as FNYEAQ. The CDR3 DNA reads TGTGCCAGCAGCTCCGGCCCTAACTACGAGCAGTACTTC. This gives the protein CASSSGPNYEQYF.

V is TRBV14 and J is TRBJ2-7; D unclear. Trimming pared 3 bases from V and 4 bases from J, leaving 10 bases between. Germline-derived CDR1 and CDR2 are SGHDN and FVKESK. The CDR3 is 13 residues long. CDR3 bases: TGTGCCAGCAGCCAGGGTTTCGGTTACGAGCAGTACTTC. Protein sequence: CASSQGFGYEQYF.

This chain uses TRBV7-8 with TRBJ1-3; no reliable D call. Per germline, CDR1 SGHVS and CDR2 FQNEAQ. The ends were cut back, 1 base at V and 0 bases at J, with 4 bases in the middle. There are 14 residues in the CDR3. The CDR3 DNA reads TGTGCCAGCAGCTTAGTTCGCTCTGGAAACACCATATATTTT. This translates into CASSLVRSGNTIYF.

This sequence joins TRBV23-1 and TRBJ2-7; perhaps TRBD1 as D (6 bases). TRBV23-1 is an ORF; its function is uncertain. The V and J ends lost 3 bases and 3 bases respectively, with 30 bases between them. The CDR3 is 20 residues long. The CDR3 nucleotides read TGCGCCAGCAGTCACTCTGAGATCCGGGACAATGGCCAGTGGAACTACGAGCAGTACTTC. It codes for CASSHSEIRDNGQWNYEQYF.

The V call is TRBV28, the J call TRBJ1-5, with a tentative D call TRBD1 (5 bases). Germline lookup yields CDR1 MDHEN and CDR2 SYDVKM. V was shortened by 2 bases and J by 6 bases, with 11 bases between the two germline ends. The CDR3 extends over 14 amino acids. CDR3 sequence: CASSLQGGAQPQHF. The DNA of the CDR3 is TGTGCCAGCAGTTTACAGGGAGGTGCTCAGCCCCAGCATTTT.

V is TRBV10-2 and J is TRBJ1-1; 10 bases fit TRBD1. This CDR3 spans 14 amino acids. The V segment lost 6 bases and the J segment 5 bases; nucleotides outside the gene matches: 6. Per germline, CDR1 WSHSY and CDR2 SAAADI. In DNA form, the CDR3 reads TGCGCCAGCAGCAGACAGGGGGCTGGGACTGAAGCTTTCTTT. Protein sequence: CASSRQGAGTEAFF.

The CDR3 loop is CASSPGPRGYTF. CDR3 nucleotides: TGCGCCAGCAGCCCCGGTCCGCGGGGCTACACCTTC. The J gene is TRBJ1-2, the V gene TRBV4-1; D call uncertain. The CDR3 totals 12 residues. Germline V gene data show CDR1 as MGHRA and CDR2 as YSYEKL. V lost 4 bases and J 8 bases, leaving 11 bases between the germline ends.

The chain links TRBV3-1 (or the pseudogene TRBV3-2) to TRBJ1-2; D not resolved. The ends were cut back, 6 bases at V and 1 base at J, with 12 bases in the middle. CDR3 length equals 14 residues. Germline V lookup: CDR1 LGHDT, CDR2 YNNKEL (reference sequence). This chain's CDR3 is CASRKGADNYGYTF. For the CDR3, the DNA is TGTGCCAGCAGAAAGGGAGCGGATAACTATGGCTACACCTTC.

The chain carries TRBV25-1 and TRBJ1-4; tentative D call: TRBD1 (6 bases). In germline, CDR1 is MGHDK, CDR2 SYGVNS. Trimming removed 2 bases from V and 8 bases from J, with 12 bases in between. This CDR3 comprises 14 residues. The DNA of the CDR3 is TGTGCCAGCAGTGAAGTGAGGGGGGACGAAAAACTGTTTTTT. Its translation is CASSEVRGDEKLFF.

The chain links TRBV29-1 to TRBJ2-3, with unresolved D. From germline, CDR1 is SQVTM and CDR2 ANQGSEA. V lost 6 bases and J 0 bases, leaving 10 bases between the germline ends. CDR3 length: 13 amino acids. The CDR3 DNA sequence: TGCAGCGTCGAACCTCCCAGCACAGATACGCAGTATTTT. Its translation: CSVEPPSTDTQYF.